This note documents a single T cell receptor (beta chain) sequence. In the original analysis: Reference gene primer amplification gave nucleated cell count estimates. Data came from immunoSEQ multiplex PCR; TCRdb stores just in-frame clones and leaves some out. That table is the source of V, J and clone size, and D and trimming were worked out from the DNA. The table has about 120,000 clones, about 85% seen once. Germline values: CDR1 SGHAT, CDR2 FQDESV (reference sequence). The CDR3 loop spans 15 amino acids. Trimming cost V 5 bases and J 2 bases; bases outside gene matches: 7. These data belong to a study of blood T cell repertoires in COVID-19. Study overall: Acute and convalescent COVID-19 specimens originated in the United States, Italy and Spain.

This receptor was identified in a man older than 75 with acute or convalescent COVID-19. The sequenced sample consisted of peripheral blood. The V and J genes are TRBV11-1 and TRBJ2-7, with 9 bases matching TRBD1. The DNA of the CDR3 is TGTGCCAGCAGCCCCGGGACAGGGAGGACCTACGAGCAGTACTTC. Protein: CASSPGTGRTYEQYF.